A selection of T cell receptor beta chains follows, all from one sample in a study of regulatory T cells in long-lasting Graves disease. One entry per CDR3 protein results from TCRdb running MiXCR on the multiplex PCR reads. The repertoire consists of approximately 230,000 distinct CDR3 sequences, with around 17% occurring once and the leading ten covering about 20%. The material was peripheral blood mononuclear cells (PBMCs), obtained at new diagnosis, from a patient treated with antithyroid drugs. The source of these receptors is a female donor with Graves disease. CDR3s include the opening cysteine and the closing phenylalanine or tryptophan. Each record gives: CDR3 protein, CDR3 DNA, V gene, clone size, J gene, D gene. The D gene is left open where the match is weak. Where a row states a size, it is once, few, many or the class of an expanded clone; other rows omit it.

CDR3 protein: CASSSRVRDRSGKLFF
CDR3 DNA: TGTGCCAGCAGCTCTCGTGTCAGGGACAGGAGTGGAAAACTGTTTTTT
V gene: TRBV7-9
clone size: -
J gene: TRBJ1-4
D gene: TRBD1

CDR3 protein: CASSATGNYGYTF
CDR3 DNA: TGTGCCAGCAGCGCCACAGGGAACTATGGCTACACCTTC
V gene: TRBV9
clone size: many
J gene: TRBJ1-2
D gene: -

CDR3 protein: CASSYSIQGADTQYF
CDR3 DNA: TGTGCCAGCAGTTACTCGATACAGGGCGCAGATACGCAGTATTTT
V gene: TRBV6-6
clone size: many
J gene: TRBJ2-3
D gene: -

CDR3 protein: CASSRRKGFDEQFF
CDR3 DNA: TGTGCCAGCAGCCGTCGGAAGGGCTTTGATGAGCAGTTCTTC
V gene: TRBV3-1
clone size: many
J gene: TRBJ2-1
D gene: -

CDR3 protein: CASSQGLAVHIKSSYNEQFF
CDR3 DNA: TGCGCCAGCAGCCAAGGACTAGCGGTACATATAAAGAGCTCCTACAATGAGCAGTTCTTC
V gene: TRBV4-1
clone size: -
J gene: TRBJ2-1
D gene: TRBD2

CDR3 protein: CASSRDMVRTEAFF
CDR3 DNA: TGTGCCAGCAGCAGGGACATGGTGAGGACTGAAGCTTTCTTT
V gene: TRBV28
clone size: many
J gene: TRBJ1-1
D gene: -

CDR3 protein: CASSVGPTYEQYF
CDR3 DNA: TGTGCCAGCAGCGTAGGGCCAACCTACGAGCAGTACTTC
V gene: TRBV9
clone size: many
J gene: TRBJ2-7
D gene: -

CDR3 protein: CATSDAGQGSGSHNEQFF
CDR3 DNA: TGTGCCACCAGTGACGCGGGACAGGGGAGCGGGAGTCACAATGAGCAGTTCTTC
V gene: TRBV24-1
clone size: -
J gene: TRBJ2-1
D gene: TRBD1

CDR3 protein: CASSKDAGNEQFF
CDR3 DNA: TGTGCCAGTTCTAAGGACGCGGGGAATGAGCAGTTCTTC
V gene: TRBV28
clone size: many
J gene: TRBJ2-1
D gene: -

CDR3 protein: CATSDFWGYGYTF
CDR3 DNA: TGTGCCACCAGTGATTTCTGGGGATATGGCTACACCTTC
V gene: TRBV24-1
clone size: -
J gene: TRBJ1-2
D gene: -

CDR3 protein: CSAVGQIGYEQYF
CDR3 DNA: TGCAGTGCTGTCGGACAAATAGGGTACGAGCAGTACTTC
V gene: TRBV20-1
clone size: many
J gene: TRBJ2-7
D gene: -

CDR3 protein: CASSISQFTDTQYF
CDR3 DNA: TGTGCCAGTAGTATTAGTCAGTTCACAGATACGCAGTATTTT
V gene: TRBV19
clone size: -
J gene: TRBJ2-3
D gene: -

CDR3 protein: CASSSYGGIGNQPQHF
CDR3 DNA: TGTGCCAGCAGTTCATACGGGGGGATAGGCAATCAGCCCCAGCATTTT
V gene: TRBV27
clone size: many
J gene: TRBJ1-5
D gene: -

CDR3 protein: CATKSLAGEETQYF
CDR3 DNA: TGTGCCACCAAGTCCCTAGCGGGAGAAGAGACCCAGTACTTC
V gene: TRBV18
clone size: many
J gene: TRBJ2-5
D gene: TRBD2

CDR3 protein: CASSWDTASYEQYF
CDR3 DNA: TGTGCCAGTAGTTGGGACACGGCATCCTACGAGCAGTACTTC
V gene: TRBV19
clone size: few
J gene: TRBJ2-7
D gene: -

CDR3 protein: CSVGGGDRVGANYGYTF
CDR3 DNA: TGCAGCGTTGGGGGGGGCGACAGGGTTGGAGCTAACTATGGCTACACCTTC
V gene: TRBV29-1
clone size: many
J gene: TRBJ1-2
D gene: TRBD1

CDR3 protein: CASSESYRVQDEQYF
CDR3 DNA: TGCGCCAGCAGTGAGTCCTACAGGGTGCAGGACGAGCAGTACTTC
V gene: TRBV10-2
clone size: many
J gene: TRBJ2-7
D gene: -

CDR3 protein: CASSPRLAQSTDTQYF
CDR3 DNA: TGTGCCAGCTCACCACGATTAGCACAATCCACAGATACGCAGTATTTT
V gene: TRBV18
clone size: many
J gene: TRBJ2-3
D gene: -

CDR3 protein: CASSQIGQPNTEAFF
CDR3 DNA: TGTGCCAGCAGCCAGATAGGACAGCCGAACACTGAAGCTTTCTTT
V gene: TRBV3-1
clone size: many
J gene: TRBJ1-1
D gene: -

CDR3 protein: CASSGRDSLGETQYF
CDR3 DNA: TGTGCCAGCAGCGGCCGGGACAGCCTAGGCGAGACCCAGTACTTC
V gene: TRBV5-8
clone size: many
J gene: TRBJ2-5
D gene: TRBD1

CDR3 protein: CASSPQQAAWTQYF
CDR3 DNA: TGTGCCAGCAGCCCTCAACAGGCTGCCTGGACCCAGTACTTC
V gene: TRBV9
clone size: many
J gene: TRBJ2-5
D gene: -

CDR3 protein: CASGLVLSGSSYNEQFF
CDR3 DNA: TGTGCTAGTGGTTTGGTACTAAGTGGCAGCTCCTACAATGAGCAGTTCTTC
V gene: TRBV12-5
clone size: many
J gene: TRBJ2-1
D gene: -

CDR3 protein: CASSLDRWNTQYF
CDR3 DNA: TGTGCCAGCAGCTTAGATCGGTGGAATACGCAGTATTTT
V gene: TRBV11-3
clone size: -
J gene: TRBJ2-3
D gene: -

CDR3 protein: CATSASVVAYNEQFF
CDR3 DNA: TGTGCCACCAGTGCCTCTGTGGTAGCGTACAATGAGCAGTTCTTC
V gene: TRBV24-1
clone size: many
J gene: TRBJ2-1
D gene: -

CDR3 protein: CASSQDWGTVGETQYF
CDR3 DNA: TGCGCCAGCAGCCAAGATTGGGGGACGGTGGGGGAGACCCAGTACTTC
V gene: TRBV4-3
clone size: -
J gene: TRBJ2-5
D gene: -

CDR3 protein: CASSHAGGSNTGELFF
CDR3 DNA: TGTGCCAGCAGCCACGCGGGGGGGTCGAACACCGGGGAGCTGTTTTTT
V gene: TRBV3-1
clone size: many
J gene: TRBJ2-2
D gene: TRBD2

CDR3 protein: CASSHGLEGANEQFF
CDR3 DNA: TGTGCCAGCAGCCATGGGTTAGAGGGGGCCAATGAGCAGTTCTTC
V gene: TRBV3-1
clone size: many
J gene: TRBJ2-1
D gene: TRBD1

CDR3 protein: CASSLTSAHNEQFF
CDR3 DNA: TGTGCCAGCAGTTTGACTAGCGCCCACAATGAGCAGTTCTTC
V gene: TRBV12-3/TRBV12-4
clone size: many
J gene: TRBJ2-1
D gene: TRBD2

CDR3 protein: CATSRRTSTDTQYF
CDR3 DNA: TGTGCCACCAGCAGGAGGACTAGCACAGATACGCAGTATTTT
V gene: TRBV15
clone size: -
J gene: TRBJ2-3
D gene: -

CDR3 protein: CASSSPPLASGTHKNIQYF
CDR3 DNA: TGTGCCAGCAGTTCACCCCCCTTGGCTAGCGGGACACACAAAAACATTCAGTACTTC
V gene: TRBV28
clone size: -
J gene: TRBJ2-4
D gene: TRBD2

CDR3 protein: CASSMEDIGVVGYTF
CDR3 DNA: TGTGCCAGTAGTATGGAAGACATAGGGGTCGTAGGCTACACCTTC
V gene: TRBV19
clone size: many
J gene: TRBJ1-2
D gene: -

CDR3 protein: CASESPGKAAGELFF
CDR3 DNA: TGTGCCAGCGAATCCCCTGGTAAAGCCGCCGGGGAGCTGTTTTTT
V gene: TRBV7-9
clone size: few
J gene: TRBJ2-2
D gene: -

CDR3 protein: CASSRVGTGELFF
CDR3 DNA: TGTGCCAGCAGCCGGGTGGGCACCGGGGAGCTGTTTTTT
V gene: TRBV9
clone size: many
J gene: TRBJ2-2
D gene: -

CDR3 protein: CSIGTTYNEQFF
CDR3 DNA: TGCAGTATTGGGACTACATACAATGAGCAGTTCTTC
V gene: TRBV20-1
clone size: many
J gene: TRBJ2-1
D gene: TRBD2

CDR3 protein: CASSYSTEGTDTQYF
CDR3 DNA: TGTGCCAGCAGTTACTCCACCGAAGGAACAGATACGCAGTATTTT
V gene: TRBV6-2/TRBV6-3
clone size: many
J gene: TRBJ2-3
D gene: -

CDR3 protein: CASSPPRGLAEDEQFF
CDR3 DNA: TGTGCCAGTAGCCCCCCGAGGGGACTAGCGGAGGATGAGCAGTTCTTC
V gene: TRBV19
clone size: -
J gene: TRBJ2-1
D gene: TRBD2

CDR3 protein: CASSGLGYGYTF
CDR3 DNA: TGTGCCAGCAGTGGGCTCGGCTATGGCTACACCTTC
V gene: TRBV27
clone size: many
J gene: TRBJ1-2
D gene: -

CDR3 protein: CASIKQGIGEQYF
CDR3 DNA: TGTGCCAGCATCAAACAGGGTATCGGCGAGCAGTACTTC
V gene: TRBV6-2/TRBV6-3
clone size: -
J gene: TRBJ2-7
D gene: -

CDR3 protein: CASSRPDRVGAYEQYF
CDR3 DNA: TGTGCCAGCAGTCGGCCGGACAGGGTCGGGGCCTACGAGCAGTACTTC
V gene: TRBV28
clone size: many
J gene: TRBJ2-7
D gene: TRBD1

CDR3 protein: CASSERGGVRNQPQHF
CDR3 DNA: TGTGCCAGCAGCGAAAGAGGTGGGGTTCGCAATCAGCCCCAGCATTTT
V gene: TRBV9
clone size: many
J gene: TRBJ1-5
D gene: -

CDR3 protein: CASTGTSGRYEQYF
CDR3 DNA: TGTGCCAGCACCGGGACTAGCGGGAGATACGAGCAGTACTTC
V gene: TRBV6-2/TRBV6-3
clone size: many
J gene: TRBJ2-7
D gene: TRBD2

CDR3 protein: CSARDEGGYREAFF
CDR3 DNA: TGCAGTGCTAGAGATGAGGGGGGCTATCGTGAAGCTTTCTTT
V gene: TRBV20-1
clone size: -
J gene: TRBJ1-1
D gene: -

CDR3 protein: CASSLGGGAYTEAFF
CDR3 DNA: TGTGCCAGCAGCTTGGGCGGGGGGGCGTACACTGAAGCTTTCTTT
V gene: TRBV11-1
clone size: few
J gene: TRBJ1-1
D gene: -

CDR3 protein: CASSLIAGGTDTQYF
CDR3 DNA: TGTGCCAGCAGCTTAATAGCGGGAGGAACAGATACGCAGTATTTT
V gene: TRBV7-9
clone size: many
J gene: TRBJ2-3
D gene: TRBD2

CDR3 protein: CSARSKPNYGYTF
CDR3 DNA: TGCAGTGCTAGGTCCAAACCTAACTATGGCTACACCTTC
V gene: TRBV20-1
clone size: many
J gene: TRBJ1-2
D gene: -

CDR3 protein: CSVGQGWGGYTF
CDR3 DNA: TGCAGCGTTGGACAGGGCTGGGGTGGCTACACCTTC
V gene: TRBV29-1
clone size: many
J gene: TRBJ1-2
D gene: TRBD1

CDR3 protein: CASSVSLSGDGKTGELFF
CDR3 DNA: TGTGCCAGCAGCGTATCCCTATCGGGGGACGGTAAGACCGGGGAGCTGTTTTTT
V gene: TRBV9
clone size: many
J gene: TRBJ2-2
D gene: -

CDR3 protein: CASSSQPRDTQYF
CDR3 DNA: TGTGCCAGCAGCTCCCAGCCGAGAGATACGCAGTATTTT
V gene: TRBV7-3
clone size: many
J gene: TRBJ2-3
D gene: -

CDR3 protein: CASRARQGGNTEAFF
CDR3 DNA: TGTGCCAGCAGGGCCCGGCAGGGCGGGAACACTGAAGCTTTCTTT
V gene: TRBV7-9
clone size: many
J gene: TRBJ1-1
D gene: -

CDR3 protein: CASSEQNNEQFF
CDR3 DNA: TGTGCCAGCAGTGAGCAGAACAATGAGCAGTTCTTC
V gene: TRBV2
clone size: many
J gene: TRBJ2-1
D gene: -

CDR3 protein: CSASRDSQETQYF
CDR3 DNA: TGCAGTGCTAGCCGGGACTCTCAAGAGACCCAGTACTTC
V gene: TRBV20-1
clone size: many
J gene: TRBJ2-5
D gene: -

CDR3 protein: CAISEGQGSYNEQFF
CDR3 DNA: TGTGCCATCAGTGAGGGACAGGGCTCCTACAATGAGCAGTTCTTC
V gene: TRBV10-3
clone size: many
J gene: TRBJ2-1
D gene: TRBD1

CDR3 protein: CASSYDPGLEAFF
CDR3 DNA: TGTGCCAGCAGTTACGACCCGGGACTGGAAGCTTTCTTT
V gene: TRBV6-5
clone size: -
J gene: TRBJ1-1
D gene: -

CDR3 protein: CASADDSYEQYF
CDR3 DNA: TGCGCCAGCGCGGACGACTCCTACGAGCAGTACTTC
V gene: TRBV5-1
clone size: many
J gene: TRBJ2-7
D gene: -

CDR3 protein: CAWSVIGGYQETQYF
CDR3 DNA: TGTGCCTGGAGTGTGATAGGGGGGTACCAAGAGACCCAGTACTTC
V gene: TRBV30
clone size: many
J gene: TRBJ2-5
D gene: -

CDR3 protein: CASSLRRLSSYNEQFF
CDR3 DNA: TGTGCCAGCAGCTTAAGGAGGCTTAGCTCCTACAATGAGCAGTTCTTC
V gene: TRBV7-2
clone size: few
J gene: TRBJ2-1
D gene: -

CDR3 protein: CASSTRLAGGNNEQFF
CDR3 DNA: TGTGCCAGCAGCACCCGACTAGCGGGAGGGAACAATGAGCAGTTCTTC
V gene: TRBV11-1
clone size: many
J gene: TRBJ2-1
D gene: TRBD2

CDR3 protein: CASSQTRYTLPNYGYTF
CDR3 DNA: TGTGCCAGCAGCCAAACCCGTTACACCCTTCCCAACTATGGCTACACCTTC
V gene: TRBV3-1
clone size: many
J gene: TRBJ1-2
D gene: -